These 27 T cell receptor beta chains originate from one sample sequenced in a study of cytomegalovirus exposure and HLA in healthy donors. The study ran its PCR with 60 Vbeta and 13 Jbeta primers. Measured with immunoSEQ multiplex PCR; TCRdb has only the in-frame clones, and not every one. The sample lists about 120,000 clones; over 60% were seen once. Sequencing was performed on PBMCs. Receptors were obtained from a woman in her thirties or forties in good health and CMV-seropositive.

The CDR3 DNA follows: TGTGCCACCCGAGAGGGGGCAGGGGTGTCTGAAGCTTTCTTT. This encodes CATREGAGVSEAFF. The J gene is TRBJ1-1, the V gene TRBV10-3; TRBD1 aligns across 7 bases. Germline V lookup: CDR1 ENHRY, CDR2 SYGVKD. The CDR3 consists of 14 residues. V trimming: 10 bases; J trimming: 6 bases; junction bases outside the gene matches: 14.

The V and J genes are TRBV29-1 and TRBJ2-5; 8 bases map to TRBD1. Germline CDR1 reads SQVTM; CDR2 reads ANQGSEA. V shed 7 bases and J 5 bases; nucleotides not matched to a gene: 9. The CDR3 extends over 13 amino acids. The CDR3 bases are TGCAGCGCCCAAAGACAGGGGACGGAGACCCAGTACTTC. Translation: CSAQRQGTETQYF.

The chain recombines TRBV7-9 with TRBJ1-5, with D possibly being TRBD1 (5 bases). Germline loops: CDR1 SEHNR, CDR2 FQNEAQ (reference sequence). The CDR3 has 13 amino acids. The V end was cut by 5 bases, the J end by 5 bases, with 10 bases between. Here the CDR3 reads CASSPDIYQPQHF. CDR3 DNA sequence: TGTGCCAGCAGCCCGGACATATATCAGCCCCAGCATTTT.

The chain combines TRBV7-9 with TRBJ1-6; 10 bases align to TRBD1. The CDR3 covers 14 residues. The J segment lost 10 bases and the V segment lost 5 bases, leaving 5 bases of the junction unmatched. Germline V CDR1 and CDR2: SEHNR, FQNEAQ (reference sequence). The DNA for the CDR3 is TGTGCCAGCAGCGAAGACAGGGGGCCCTCACCCCTCCACTTT. It encodes CASSEDRGPSPLHF.

This clone was observed a few times. This chain joins TRBV5-4 and TRBJ2-3, with 7 bases fitting TRBD2. CDR1 is SGHNT and CDR2 is YYREEE in the germline V gene (reference sequence). The CDR3 length is 11 residues. CDR3 region: CVGGSTDTQYF. CDR3 sequence (DNA): TGTGTCGGGGGGAGCACAGATACGCAGTATTTT.

The rearrangement links TRBV6-1 to TRBJ2-7; D unclear. The CDR3 consists of 15 residues. V was trimmed by 3 bases and J by 2 bases, leaving 14 bases between them. Germline CDR1 reads MNHNS; CDR2 reads SASEGT. CDR3 amino acids: CASSDGPGDAYEQYF. The CDR3 nucleotides read TGTGCCAGCAGTGACGGCCCAGGCGATGCCTACGAGCAGTACTTC.

The chain employs TRBV7-2 and TRBJ1-2; D is undetermined. The CDR3 is made up of 13 amino acids. Trimming stripped 1 base from V and 7 bases from J, with 10 bases between. Germline V gene lookup returns CDR1 SGHTA and CDR2 FQGNSA. CDR3 protein: CASSLDREGGYTF. CDR3 nucleotides: TGTGCCAGCAGCTTAGATCGGGAAGGTGGCTACACCTTC.

This clone was picked up many times. The rearrangement joins TRBV5-1 to TRBJ1-5, with a weak D call TRBD1 (6 bases). Trimming pared 1 base from V and 5 bases from J, leaving 13 bases between. CDR3 size: 15 residues. CDR1 is SGHRS, CDR2 YFSETQ, per germline. The CDR3 DNA reads as TGCGCCAGCAGCTTGTCAGGGGTCGGGGATCAGCCCCAGCATTTT. It translates to CASSLSGVGDQPQHF.

The chain couples TRBV5-1 to TRBJ2-1; TRBD1 matches at 8 bases. This CDR3 comprises 17 residues. The J segment lost 0 bases and the V segment lost 0 bases, leaving 5 bases of the junction unmatched. CDR1 is SGHRS, CDR2 YFSETQ, per germline. The CDR3 here is CASSLGTGSTSYNEQFF. The CDR3 region has the DNA TGCGCCAGCAGCTTGGGGACAGGGAGTACCTCCTACAATGAGCAGTTCTTC.

The rearrangement uses TRBV9 and TRBJ1-4, with D unresolved. CDR3 size: 15 residues. Between the trimmed V and J ends, which lost 4 bases and 8 bases, there was a span of 18 bases. Looked up from germline, CDR1 is SGDLS and CDR2 is YYNGEE. The CDR3 DNA reads as TGTGCCAGCAGCTCATACTACGGCGGAGGAGAAAAACTGTTTTTT. It codes for CASSSYYGGGEKLFF.

The chain joins TRBV7-8 to TRBJ1-2; a possible D gene is TRBD1 (5 bases). CDR3 length equals 14 residues. Trimming pared 1 base from V and 4 bases from J, leaving 10 bases between. In germline, CDR1 is SGHVS, CDR2 FQNEAQ. The CDR3, as DNA: TGTGCCAGCAGCTTAGTAGGGGCGAGCTATGGCTACACCTTC. Translating gives CASSLVGASYGYTF.

The chain joins TRBV9 to TRBJ2-3, with D tentatively TRBD2 (5 bases). This CDR3 contains 14 residues. With 4 bases removed from V and 2 bases from J, the gap between germline ends came to 11 bases. Germline CDR1 is SGDLS and CDR2 is YYNGEE. The CDR3 DNA follows: TGTGCCAGCAGCCCTGGACTCGCCACAGATACGCAGTATTTT. Amino acids: CASSPGLATDTQYF.

This clone was detected a few times. This chain links TRBV4-1 with TRBJ1-4; D perhaps matches TRBD1 (5 bases). The CDR3 has 15 amino acids. V lost 5 bases to trimming and J lost 6 bases, with 16 bases between them. Germline values: CDR1 MGHRA, CDR2 YSYEKL. The CDR3 nucleotides read TGCGCCAGCAGCTCGGACAAGGCGAGTGATGAAAAACTGTTTTTT. Translating gives CASSSDKASDEKLFF.

This clone was counted between two and nine times. This sequence joins TRBV25-1 and TRBJ2-1; 7 bases agree with TRBD2. Trimming took 2 bases from V and 4 from J; bases not matched to a gene: 8. This CDR3 region has 16 residues. Germline-derived CDR1 and CDR2 are MGHDK and SYGVNS. DNA for the CDR3: TGTGCCAGCAGTGAAGCGCTGGGGGGGGATTACAATGAGCAGTTCTTC. Translated, it gives CASSEALGGDYNEQFF.

The V and J genes are TRBV5-5 and TRBJ1-2; 8 nucleotides agree with TRBD1. CDR1 and CDR2 from the germline V gene are SGHKS and YYEKEE (reference sequence). The CDR3 is 15 residues long. Trimming took 2 bases from V and 7 from J; bases not matched to a gene: 10. The CDR3 coding sequence is TGTGCCAGCAGCTTCCCTTGGACAGGGAGTCGTGGCTACACCTTC. Its protein is CASSFPWTGSRGYTF.

This clone was picked up many times. The chain is built from TRBV10-3 and TRBJ2-5; 10 positions agree with TRBD1. Germline lookup yields CDR1 ENHRY and CDR2 SYGVKD. J gave up 3 bases and V 2 bases, and 6 bases lay outside the gene matches. This CDR3 has 16 residues. The DNA for the CDR3 is TGTGCCATCAGTGAGGATGCCGGGACAGGGGAAGAGACCCAGTACTTC. Amino acids: CAISEDAGTGEETQYF.

The chain carries TRBV5-4 and TRBJ1-6, with TRBD1 matching 8 bases. Germline CDR1 and CDR2: SGHNT and YYREEE (reference sequence). J was trimmed by 5 bases and V by 1 base; bases with no gene match: 5. The CDR3 contains 16 residues. In DNA, the CDR3 is TGTGCCAGCAGCTTGAAGACAGGGGCCGATAATTCACCCCTCCACTTT. Translating it yields CASSLKTGADNSPLHF. Based on the CDR3 plus reference TRBV5-4 and TRBJ1-6, the full variable domain is ETGVTQSPTHLIKTRGQQVTLRCSSQSGHNTVSWYQQALGQGPQFIFQYYREEENGRGNFPPRFSGLQFPNYSSELNVNALELDDSALYLCASSLKTGADNSPLHFGNGTRLTVT.

This clone was recorded a few times. The rearrangement joins TRBV11-1 to TRBJ1-6, with 11 bases identical to TRBD1. Trimming removed 5 bases from V and 13 bases from J; junction bases left unmatched: 4. The CDR3 is 13 amino acids. Looked up from germline, CDR1 is SGHAT and CDR2 is FQDESV (reference sequence). The CDR3 is CASSLGQGVPLHF. In DNA, the CDR3 is TGTGCCAGCAGCCTGGGACAGGGGGTCCCCCTCCACTTT.

This clone came up a few times. This chain links TRBV7-2 with TRBJ2-1; 10 bases match TRBD2. Germline V gene lookup returns CDR1 SGHTA and CDR2 FQGNSA. The trim removed 4 bases at V and 3 bases at J, leaving 0 bases unmatched. The CDR3 runs to 14 residues. As DNA, the CDR3 is TGTGCCAGCAGCTCTAGCGGGGGCTACAATGAGCAGTTCTTC. This encodes CASSSSGGYNEQFF.

There are a few counts of this clone. This chain joins TRBV18 and TRBJ1-5; no clear D gene. CDR3 length equals 13 residues. Germline V gene lookup returns CDR1 KGHSH and CDR2 LQKENI. V was shortened by 2 bases and J by 1 base, with 3 bases between the two germline ends. CDR3 bases: TGTGCCAGCTCACCAGGCAGCAATCAGCCCCAGCATTTT. It is translated as CASSPGSNQPQHF.

V is TRBV18 and J is TRBJ1-2; D might be TRBD1 (5 bases). CDR1 is KGHSH, CDR2 LQKENI, per germline. Trimming pared 3 bases from V and 6 bases from J, leaving 20 bases between. The CDR3 consists of 16 residues. The CDR3 sequence: CASSPGLSVGLDGYTF. The CDR3 coding sequence is TGTGCCAGCTCACCGGGCCTAAGTGTGGGGCTCGATGGCTACACCTTC.

V is TRBV5-4 and J is TRBJ2-2; 10 bases align to TRBD2. Trimming removed 2 bases from V and 5 bases from J; junction bases left unmatched: 3. In germline, CDR1 is SGHNT, CDR2 YYREEE (reference sequence). This CDR3 has 15 residues. In DNA form, the CDR3 reads TGTGCCAGCAGCTTCAAACTAGCGGGGACCGGGGAGCTGTTTTTT. Translated: CASSFKLAGTGELFF.

This clone was detected only a few times. This rearrangement joins TRBV9 to TRBJ2-4; D is possibly TRBD2 (5 bases). The CDR3 is 13 residues long. Trimming took off 2 bases at V and 8 bases at J, with 11 bases between the two ends. Germline assignment: CDR1 SGDLS and CDR2 YYNGEE. CDR3 amino acids: CASSVFGKDIQYF. The CDR3, as DNA: TGTGCCAGCAGCGTCTTCGGGAAGGACATTCAGTACTTC.

V is TRBV9 and J is TRBJ1-2, with TRBD1 matching over 8 bases. V lost 4 bases, J lost 9 bases, and 11 bases stayed unmatched. This CDR3 region has 14 residues. Germline V gives CDR1 SGDLS, CDR2 YYNGEE. This CDR3 reads CASSPTGEIRSYTF. As DNA, the CDR3 is TGTGCCAGCAGCCCGACAGGGGAGATTCGGAGCTACACCTTC.

This rearrangement joins TRBV19 to TRBJ1-2; 9 bases map to TRBD1. J was trimmed by 2 bases and V by 4 bases; bases with no gene match: 2. The CDR3 spans 14 residues. The V gene's germline CDR1 is LNHDA and CDR2 SQIVND (reference sequence). The CDR3 bases are TGTGCCAGTAGTACCGGACAGGGGAACTATGGCTACACCTTC. Its protein product is CASSTGQGNYGYTF.

In this sample, this clone turned up once. The V and J genes are TRBV19 and TRBJ2-7; D not resolved. There are 14 residues in the CDR3. CDR1 and CDR2 from the germline V gene are LNHDA and SQIVND (reference sequence). The ends were cut back, 8 bases at V and 5 bases at J, with 19 bases in the middle. CDR3 nucleotides: TGTGCCAGTTCGCCGACAAGCTCCCCCGACGAGCAGTACTTC. As protein: CASSPTSSPDEQYF. Together with reference TRBV19 and TRBJ2-7, the CDR3 gives the full variable domain: DGGITQSPKYLFRKEGQNVTLSCEQNLNHDAMYWYRQDPGQGLRLIYYSQIVNDFQKGDIAEGYSVSREKKESFPLTVTSAQKNPTAFYLCASSPTSSPDEQYFGPGTRLTVT.

This clone was counted a few times. This rearrangement joins TRBV19 to TRBJ1-1; TRBD1 aligns across 10 bases. The J segment lost 5 bases and the V segment lost 5 bases, leaving 5 bases of the junction unmatched. The CDR3 has 14 residues. CDR1 is LNHDA and CDR2 is SQIVND in the germline V gene (reference sequence). CDR3: CASSLDRGRTEAFF. The CDR3 DNA reads as TGTGCCAGTAGTCTCGACAGGGGGCGTACTGAAGCTTTCTTT. Together with reference TRBV19 and TRBJ1-1, the CDR3 gives the full variable domain: DGGITQSPKYLFRKEGQNVTLSCEQNLNHDAMYWYRQDPGQGLRLIYYSQIVNDFQKGDIAEGYSVSREKKESFPLTVTSAQKNPTAFYLCASSLDRGRTEAFFGQGTRLTVV.